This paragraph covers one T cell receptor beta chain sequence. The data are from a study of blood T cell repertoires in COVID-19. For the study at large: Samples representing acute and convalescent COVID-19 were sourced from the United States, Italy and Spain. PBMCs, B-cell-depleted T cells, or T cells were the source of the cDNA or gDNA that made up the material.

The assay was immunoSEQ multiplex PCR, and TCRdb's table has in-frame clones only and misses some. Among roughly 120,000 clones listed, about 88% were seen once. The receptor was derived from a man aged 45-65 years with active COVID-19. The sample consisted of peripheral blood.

The CDR3 protein is CASSPTGADDYGYTF. In nucleotides, the CDR3 is TGTGCCAGCTCACCAACAGGGGCTGATGACTATGGCTACACCTTC. V is TRBV18 and J is TRBJ1-2; 7 bases align to TRBD1. Germline V CDR1 and CDR2: KGHSH, LQKENI. The V segment lost 2 bases and the J segment 3 bases; nucleotides outside the gene matches: 6. The CDR3 length is 15 residues. The whole variable domain, filled in from reference TRBV18 and TRBJ1-2, reads NAGVMQNPRHLVRRRGQEARLRCSPMKGHSHVYWYRQLPEEGLKFMVYLQKENIIDESGMPKERFSAEFPKEGPSILRIQQVVRGDSAAYFCASSPTGADDYGYTFGSGTRLTVV.